This entry lists 16 T cell receptor beta chains sequenced from one sample in a study of T cell responses to AZD1222 COVID-19 vaccine. Profiled with immunoSEQ multiplex PCR; TCRdb holds only in-frame clones, not every one. The repertoire holds approximately 130,000 clones, with roughly nine tenths as singletons. This specimen consisted of peripheral blood, obtained on day 0 of AZD1222 vaccination. These receptors originate from an adult in good health.

The chain carries TRBV6-5 and TRBJ1-2; D gene unclear. With 6 bases removed from V and 5 bases from J, the gap between germline ends came to 10 bases. This CDR3 has 12 amino acids. Germline loops: CDR1 MNHEY, CDR2 SVGAGI. DNA for the CDR3: TGTGCCAGCAGCGTTGACACTTATGGCTACACCTTC. This sequence encodes CASSVDTYGYTF.

V gene TRBV7-6 combines with J gene TRBJ1-1; D ambiguous. The length of the CDR3 is 12 residues. With 0 bases removed from V and 6 bases from J, the gap between germline ends came to 5 bases. Looked up from germline, CDR1 is SGHVS and CDR2 is FNYEAQ. CDR3 amino acids: CASSLAGAEAFF. The CDR3 nucleotides are TGTGCCAGCAGCTTAGCCGGGGCTGAAGCTTTCTTT.

The chain combines TRBV18 with TRBJ1-1; no clear D. Germline CDR1 KGHSH, CDR2 LQKENI. V was trimmed by 4 bases and J by 3 bases, leaving 9 bases between them. The CDR3 consists of 13 residues. DNA for the CDR3: TGTGCCAGCTCACTCGGCCGGGACACTGAAGCTTTCTTT. As protein: CASSLGRDTEAFF.

In nucleotides, the CDR3 is TGTGCCAGCAGCCAGTCCTCAGGGAGCACAGATACGCAGTATTTT. Translating gives CASSQSSGSTDTQYF. The chain joins TRBV7-9 to TRBJ2-3; the D gene is possibly TRBD1 (5 bases). Germline CDR1 is SEHNR and CDR2 is FQNEAQ (reference sequence). V shed 5 bases and J shed 0 bases, with 12 bases lying between them. The CDR3 spans 15 residues.

The CDR3 region is CAISELSVAGDTQYF. The CDR3 DNA follows: TGTGCCATCAGTGAGTTATCGGTTGCCGGGGATACGCAGTATTTT. J is TRBJ2-3 and V is TRBV10-3; D gene uncertain. Trimming cost V 1 base and J 6 bases, with 14 bases left between them. CDR3 length equals 15 residues. Germline CDR1 reads ENHRY; CDR2 reads SYGVKD.

As to this clone: Other DNA sequences in this sample translate to the same CDR3. V gene TRBV9 combines with J gene TRBJ2-3; D unresolved. Trimming removed 0 bases from V and 4 bases from J, with 3 bases in between. The CDR3 is 12 residues long. The germline gives CDR1 SGDLS, CDR2 YYNGEE. As DNA, the CDR3 is TGTGCCAGCAGCGTAGGTGCAGATACGCAGTATTTT. The encoded protein is CASSVGADTQYF.

Here the CDR3 DNA reads TGTGCCAGCAGCTTAGAACGGGATAATTCACCCCTCCACTTT. Amino acids: CASSLERDNSPLHF. The chain employs TRBV11-2 and TRBJ1-6; D ambiguous. Trimming stripped 0 bases from V and 5 bases from J, with 5 bases between. CDR1 and CDR2 (germline): SGHAT, FQNNGV. The length of the CDR3 is 14 residues. Based on the CDR3 plus reference TRBV11-2 and TRBJ1-6, the full variable domain is EAGVAQSPRYKIIEKRQSVAFWCNPISGHATLYWYQQILGQGPKLLIQFQNNGVVDDSQLPKDRFSAERLKGVDSTLKIQPAKLEDSAVYLCASSLERDNSPLHFGNGTRLTVT.

V usage is TRBV19 and J usage is TRBJ1-2; D is unresolved. CDR3 length: 14 residues. The germline V and J ends were trimmed by 6 bases and 7 bases, with 18 bases remaining between them. The germline V gene encodes CDR1 LNHDA and CDR2 SQIVND (reference sequence). The CDR3: CASSPGSSTSGYTF. CDR3 DNA: TGTGCCAGTAGCCCCGGATCCTCGACCTCTGGCTACACCTTC.

The rearrangement links TRBV4-2 to TRBJ2-1; 11 bases are a match to TRBD2. V was clipped by 4 bases and J by 3 bases; unmatched bases: 2. This CDR3 is 15 amino acids long. Germline V CDR1 and CDR2: LGHNA, YNFKEQ. CDR3 amino acids: CASSLAGGGYNEQFF. The CDR3, as DNA: TGTGCCAGCAGCCTAGCGGGGGGGGGCTACAATGAGCAGTTCTTC.

This chain connects TRBV10-1 to TRBJ2-5; 10 bases are shared with TRBD2. Germline V gives CDR1 WNHNN, CDR2 SYGVQD (reference sequence). The CDR3 is 16 amino acids. The V segment lost 4 bases and the J segment 2 bases; nucleotides outside the gene matches: 7. This CDR3 is CASSGSSGGDQETQYF. In DNA form, the CDR3 reads TGCGCCAGCAGTGGATCTAGCGGGGGAGATCAAGAGACCCAGTACTTC.

V usage is TRBV3-1 (or the pseudogene TRBV3-2) and J usage is TRBJ2-5; no clear D. Germline V CDR1 and CDR2: LGHDT, YNNKEL (reference sequence). CDR3 length: 14 residues. Trimming took 5 bases from V and 4 from J, leaving 14 bases between them. The CDR3 nucleotides are TGTGCCAGCAGCAACAATGTGGCGTCAGAGACCCAGTACTTC. Its protein product is CASSNNVASETQYF.

The chain combines TRBV3-1 (or the pseudogene TRBV3-2) with TRBJ1-2; the D is unclear. The germline V gene has CDR1 LGHDT and CDR2 YNNKEL (reference sequence). Trimming stripped 0 bases from V and 11 bases from J, with 16 bases between. The CDR3 is 14 amino acids. CDR3 nucleotide sequence: TGTGCCAGCAGCCAAGACCAGGCCCCTCACGGGTACACCTTC. It is translated as CASSQDQAPHGYTF.

V is TRBV29-1 and J is TRBJ2-3; D may be TRBD2 (6 bases). There are 14 residues in the CDR3. V shed 6 bases and J shed 10 bases, with 23 bases lying between them. CDR1 is SQVTM, CDR2 ANQGSEA, per germline. The CDR3, as DNA: TGCAGCGTCGCTTTGGGGGGACGTGTGGGTGCGCAGTATTTT. Translated: CSVALGGRVGAQYF.

The chain links TRBV25-1 to TRBJ1-4, with 7 bases identical to TRBD1. In germline, CDR1 is MGHDK, CDR2 SYGVNS. V lost 1 base and J lost 8; bases outside the gene matches: 7. The CDR3 consists of 15 residues. The CDR3 protein is CASSESKGAGEKLFF. The CDR3 nucleotides read TGTGCCAGCAGTGAATCAAAGGGGGCGGGCGAAAAACTGTTTTTT.

This chain uses TRBV11-2 with TRBJ2-3, with D uncertain. This CDR3 region has 14 residues. The V end lost 4 bases, the J end lost 0 bases, and 8 bases lay between the germline ends. Germline V lookup: CDR1 SGHAT, CDR2 FQNNGV. CDR3 DNA sequence: TGTGCCAGCAGCTCATCCTACAGCACAGATACGCAGTATTTT. This gives the protein CASSSSYSTDTQYF.

The chain recombines TRBV7-8 with TRBJ2-2, with D possibly being TRBD1 or TRBD2 (5 bases each). The V gene's germline CDR1 is SGHVS and CDR2 FQNEAQ. V shed 0 bases and J shed 7 bases, with 12 bases lying between them. This CDR3 is built from 15 residues. CDR3 region: CASSLAGQGVGELFF. DNA for the CDR3: TGTGCCAGCAGCTTAGCGGGGCAGGGAGTCGGGGAGCTGTTTTTT. Variable domain in full (rest from reference TRBV7-8 and TRBJ2-2): GAGVSQSPRYKVAKRGQDVALRCDPISGHVSLFWYQQALGQGPEFLTYFQNEAQLDKSGLPSDRFFAERPEGSVSTLKIQRTQQEDSAVYLCASSLAGQGVGELFFGEGSRLTVL.